This entry lists 31 T cell receptor beta chains sequenced from one sample in a study of blood T cell repertoires in COVID-19. This table comes from immunoSEQ multiplex PCR, and its TCRdb copy is limited to in-frame clones, with some not included. The repertoire holds roughly 220,000 clones, with 86% as singletons. The sample taken for sequencing was PBMCs or T cells enriched from blood (not recorded which). Receptor source: a woman in her thirties or forties with acute COVID-19.

The chain employs TRBV12-3 or TRBV12-4 and TRBJ1-1, with D possibly TRBD1 on 5 matching bases. The V end lost 8 bases, the J end lost 9 bases, and 19 bases lay between the germline ends. The CDR3 is made up of 13 amino acids. CDR3 in amino acids: CASVMSPTGKAFF. The DNA for the CDR3 is TGTGCCAGCGTTATGTCCCCAACAGGAAAAGCTTTCTTT.

The genes are TRBV7-2 and TRBJ1-5; TRBD1 aligns across 7 bases. The CDR3 loop spans 15 amino acids. CDR1 and CDR2 from the germline V gene are SGHTA and FQGNSA. Trimming cost V 5 bases and J 0 bases; bases outside gene matches: 4. CDR3 DNA: TGTGCCAGCAGCCCGGACAGGAATAGCAATCAGCCCCAGCATTTT. Translation: CASSPDRNSNQPQHF.

The chain uses TRBV9 and TRBJ2-1, with TRBD2 as a possible D gene (5 bases). The CDR3 has 14 residues. Germline CDR1 SGDLS, CDR2 YYNGEE. Trimming shortened V by 4 bases and J by 1 base, and 9 bases separated the two germline ends. In DNA, the CDR3 is TGTGCCAGCAGCCCTCCGGGGTCCTACAATGAGCAGTTCTTC. Protein: CASSPPGSYNEQFF. Supplemented by reference TRBV9 and TRBJ2-1, the full variable domain reads DSGVTQTPKHLITATGQRVTLRCSPRSGDLSVYWYQQSLDQGLQFLIQYYNGEERAKGNILERFSAQQFPDLHSELNLSSLELGDSALYFCASSPPGSYNEQFFGPGTRLTVL.

The CDR3 bases are TGTGCCAGCAGTTACTCGATTAATCAGGGGCGTGAAGCTTTCTTT. The encoded protein is CASSYSINQGREAFF. V gene TRBV6-5 combines with J gene TRBJ1-1; TRBD1 is a possible D gene (6 bases). The CDR3 runs to 15 residues. Germline V gene data show CDR1 as MNHEY and CDR2 as SVGAGI. The ends were cut back, 0 bases at V and 7 bases at J, with 15 bases in the middle.

The genes are TRBV5-1 and TRBJ1-1; D may be TRBD1 (5 bases). The germline V gene has CDR1 SGHRS and CDR2 YFSETQ. The CDR3 contains 15 residues. V dropped 1 base and J dropped 1 base, with 11 bases sitting between them. The CDR3 loop is CASSLSGGTNTEAFF. The CDR3 coding sequence is TGCGCCAGCAGCTTGTCGGGGGGAACGAACACTGAAGCTTTCTTT. The whole variable domain, remainder taken from reference TRBV5-1 and TRBJ1-1, is KAGVTQTPRYLIKTRGQQVTLSCSPISGHRSVSWYQQTPGQGLQFLFEYFSETQRNKGNFPGRFSGRQFSNSRSEMNVSTLELGDSALYLCASSLSGGTNTEAFFGQGTRLTVV.

The V call is TRBV18, the J call TRBJ1-1, with D tentatively TRBD1 (5 bases). This CDR3 contains 14 residues. CDR1 is KGHSH and CDR2 is LQKENI in the germline V gene. Trimming stripped 4 bases from V and 3 bases from J, with 12 bases between. CDR3 sequence (DNA): TGTGCCAGCTCACAGGGGCCAGCTCACACTGAAGCTTTCTTT. Its translation: CASSQGPAHTEAFF.

This chain connects TRBV3-1 (or the pseudogene TRBV3-2) to TRBJ1-2, with 9 nucleotides matching TRBD1. CDR1 and CDR2 from the germline V gene are LGHDT and YNNKEL (reference sequence). V shed 7 bases, J shed 6 bases, and the junction held 6 bases outside the gene matches. CDR3 length equals 13 residues. The chain's CDR3 is CASTRTGEDGYTF. The DNA of the CDR3 is TGTGCCAGCACCCGGACAGGGGAAGATGGCTACACCTTC.

A note on this clone: The junction departs from germline at one end; a sequencing error may be responsible. This chain uses TRBV30 with TRBJ2-3; possible D gene TRBD1, 6 bases. Germline CDR1 and CDR2: GTSNPN and SVGIG (reference sequence). The CDR3 sequence is 14 residues long. In nucleotides, the CDR3 is TGTGCCTGTAGTGTAGGGGGAATGACAGATACGCAGTATTTT. As protein: CACSVGGMTDTQYF.

The CDR3 DNA follows: TGTGCCAGCAGCCAAGATCTTGGGACAGGTACCTACAATGAGCAGTTCTTC. Translation gives CASSQDLGTGTYNEQFF. This chain links TRBV14 with TRBJ2-1, with TRBD1 matching over 8 bases. Germline loops: CDR1 SGHDN, CDR2 FVKESK. The CDR3 length is 17 residues. Trimming removed 0 bases from V and 2 bases from J; junction bases left unmatched: 6.

The genes are TRBV7-2 and TRBJ2-1; 9 nucleotides align to TRBD2. Germline CDR1 SGHTA, CDR2 FQGNSA. The CDR3 has 14 residues. Unmatched junction bases numbered 3, after V lost 4 bases and J lost 5 bases. The CDR3 nucleotides are TGTGCCAGCAGCTACAGGACTAGCGACAATGAGCAGTTCTTC. Translation gives CASSYRTSDNEQFF.

The gene calls are TRBV4-1 and TRBJ1-5; 7 bases fit TRBD1. The V segment lost 0 bases and the J segment 4 bases; nucleotides outside the gene matches: 6. The CDR3 is 16 amino acids. The germline V gene encodes CDR1 MGHRA and CDR2 YSYEKL. The DNA for the CDR3 is TGCGCCAGCAGCCAAGAAGGGAACAGGGGTAATCAGCCCCAGCATTTT. Protein product: CASSQEGNRGNQPQHF.

The chain combines TRBV9 with TRBJ1-2, with D perhaps TRBD1 (5 bases). The CDR3 consists of 13 residues. Germline V gives CDR1 SGDLS, CDR2 YYNGEE. V shed 4 bases and J shed 8 bases, with 15 bases lying between them. The DNA of the CDR3 is TGTGCCAGCAGCTATCTGGACAATTACGGCTACACCTTC. It yields the protein CASSYLDNYGYTF.

This clone was seen only once. The rearrangement joins TRBV19 to TRBJ1-2; 7 nucleotides line up with TRBD1. Germline V gene lookup returns CDR1 LNHDA and CDR2 SQIVND (reference sequence). The CDR3 runs to 12 residues. Losses at the gene ends were 4 bases for V and 4 bases for J; bases not matched to a gene: 0. The CDR3 nucleotides are TGTGCCAGTAGTAGGGACAGCTATGGCTACACCTTC. Encoded protein: CASSRDSYGYTF.

The rearrangement uses TRBV19 and TRBJ1-6; 8 positions match TRBD1. The germline V gene has CDR1 LNHDA and CDR2 SQIVND (reference sequence). V shed 4 bases and J 5 bases; nucleotides not matched to a gene: 4. The CDR3 runs to 15 residues. The CDR3 protein is CASSKLDRDNSPLHF. CDR3 nucleotides: TGTGCCAGTAGTAAGTTGGACAGGGATAATTCACCCCTCCACTTT.

This rearrangement joins TRBV24-1 to TRBJ2-1; D remains ambiguous. The CDR3 loop spans 12 amino acids. The germline V gene has CDR1 KGHDR and CDR2 SFDVKD. V was shortened by 4 bases and J by 10 bases, with 10 bases between the two germline ends. CDR3 nucleotides: TGTGCCACCAGTGACCCCAACAGAGAGCAGTTCTTC. Translated, it gives CATSDPNREQFF.

This clone occurred a few times. V gene TRBV4-3 combines with J gene TRBJ1-2; D unresolved. V lost 0 bases and J lost 4, with 15 bases in between. The CDR3 runs to 16 residues. The germline gives CDR1 LGHNA, CDR2 YSLEER. CDR3 loop: CASSQDWPNPGYGYTF. CDR3 coding DNA: TGCGCCAGCAGCCAAGATTGGCCGAACCCGGGCTATGGCTACACCTTC.

The gene calls are TRBV5-1 and TRBJ1-5; D unclear. CDR1 SGHRS and CDR2 YFSETQ come from the germline V gene. This CDR3 contains 14 residues. V was shortened by 4 bases and J by 4 bases, with 12 bases between the two germline ends. In DNA form, the CDR3 reads TGCGCCAGCAGCCCTCGAGGCGGTAATCAGCCCCAGCATTTT. It translates to CASSPRGGNQPQHF.

The V gene is TRBV2, the J gene TRBJ1-5; D is perhaps TRBD1 (6 bases). The V end was cut by 2 bases, the J end by 7 bases, with 18 bases between. The CDR3 covers 16 residues. The germline V gene has CDR1 SNHLY and CDR2 FYNNEI. The CDR3 loop reads CASSEYRTMQGQPQHF. CDR3 DNA: TGTGCCAGCAGTGAATATAGGACAATGCAGGGGCAGCCCCAGCATTTT.

The rearrangement links TRBV7-9 to TRBJ2-3, with TRBD1 as a possible D gene (6 bases). V dropped 5 bases and J dropped 4 bases, with 13 bases sitting between them. Germline-derived CDR1 and CDR2 are SEHNR and FQNEAQ (reference sequence). The CDR3 is 14 residues long. CDR3 residues: CASSPRGWPDTQYF. For the CDR3, the DNA is TGTGCCAGCAGCCCCAGGGGTTGGCCAGATACGCAGTATTTT.

This rearrangement joins TRBV3-1 (or the pseudogene TRBV3-2) to TRBJ1-2; D perhaps matches TRBD1 (5 bases). V was shortened by 0 bases and J by 0 bases, with 8 bases between the two germline ends. The germline gives CDR1 LGHDT, CDR2 YNNKEL (reference sequence). CDR3 size: 15 residues. The CDR3, as DNA: TGTGCCAGCAGCCAAGAGACAGCGACTAACTATGGCTACACCTTC. Protein: CASSQETATNYGYTF.

This clone occurred a few times. V gene TRBV18 combines with J gene TRBJ1-1; TRBD1 aligns across 7 bases. CDR3 length: 13 residues. Per the germline V gene, CDR1 is KGHSH and CDR2 is LQKENI. V shed 5 bases, J shed 3 bases, and the junction held 3 bases outside the gene matches. The CDR3 DNA is TGTGCCAGCTCAGTACAGGGGCACACTGAAGCTTTCTTT. It specifies CASSVQGHTEAFF.

CDR3 nucleotides: TGTGCCAGCAGCTTAGTAACGGGGGTGAACACTGAAGCTTTCTTT. The encoded protein is CASSLVTGVNTEAFF. The rearrangement joins TRBV11-2 to TRBJ1-1, with a weak D call TRBD1 (5 bases). The CDR3 spans 15 residues. The V gene lost 1 base and the J gene lost 0 bases, with 9 bases spanning the gap. Germline V CDR1 and CDR2: SGHAT, FQNNGV.

The chain has TRBV5-5 and TRBJ1-2; D is uncertain. Per the germline V gene, CDR1 is SGHKS and CDR2 is YYEKEE (reference sequence). This CDR3 contains 14 residues. V shed 2 bases and J shed 1 base, with 9 bases lying between them. This chain's CDR3 is CASSFPGRNYGYTF. CDR3 DNA sequence: TGTGCCAGCAGCTTTCCAGGCCGTAACTATGGCTACACCTTC.

DNA for the CDR3: TGTGCCAGTAGTTTCGCCTCAGGAACAGGAGATGAAAAACTGTTTTTT. It yields the protein CASSFASGTGDEKLFF. This chain joins TRBV19 and TRBJ1-4; D perhaps matches TRBD1 (5 bases). The CDR3 runs to 16 residues. Germline loops: CDR1 LNHDA, CDR2 SQIVND (reference sequence). V was pared by 5 bases and J by 6 bases, with 19 bases between.

Only one count was recorded for this clone. V gene TRBV3-1 (or the pseudogene TRBV3-2) combines with J gene TRBJ2-3, with D maybe TRBD2 (6 bases). This CDR3 spans 16 amino acids. Germline V CDR1 and CDR2: LGHDT, YNNKEL (reference sequence). V was trimmed by 4 bases and J by 2 bases, leaving 16 bases between them. Here the CDR3 DNA reads TGTGCCAGCAGCCGCGGGGTAGGACGTAACACAGATACGCAGTATTTT. It encodes CASSRGVGRNTDTQYF.

The CDR3 protein is CASSLVGAEQFF. Here the CDR3 DNA reads TGTGCCAGCAGCTTAGTAGGGGCTGAGCAGTTCTTC. The rearrangement links TRBV7-9 to TRBJ2-1; weak D call: TRBD1 (5 bases). The germline CDR1 and CDR2 sequences are SEHNR and FQNEAQ (reference sequence). The CDR3 extends over 12 amino acids. The V end was cut by 1 base, the J end by 9 bases, with 7 bases between.

The gene calls are TRBV4-1 and TRBJ2-1; 8 bases are a match to TRBD2. Trimming took 2 bases from V and 3 from J; bases not matched to a gene: 9. Germline CDR1 reads MGHRA; CDR2 reads YSYEKL. The CDR3 has 17 residues. The chain's CDR3 is CASSQSFGTSGYNEQFF. Here the CDR3 DNA reads TGCGCCAGCAGCCAATCTTTTGGCACTAGCGGCTACAATGAGCAGTTCTTC.

This clone was counted a few times. J is TRBJ2-1 and V is TRBV24-1; 10 positions agree with TRBD1. V trimming: 3 bases; J trimming: 5 bases; junction bases outside the gene matches: 3. Germline CDR1 and CDR2: KGHDR and SFDVKD. The CDR3 totals 15 residues. The CDR3 nucleotides are TGTGCCACCAGTGATATGGGACAGGGGAACAATGAGCAGTTCTTC. Translation: CATSDMGQGNNEQFF.

The chain couples TRBV7-6 to TRBJ2-1, with a tentative D call TRBD1 (6 bases). V shed 5 bases and J shed 0 bases, with 11 bases lying between them. The CDR3 consists of 15 residues. Germline CDR1 and CDR2: SGHVS and FNYEAQ. The CDR3 DNA reads TGTGCCAGCAGCCTGACAGGTAGCTCCTACAATGAGCAGTTCTTC. This gives the protein CASSLTGSSYNEQFF.

The chain's CDR3 is CASSPVQGKSNTIYF. The CDR3 DNA follows: TGTGCCAGCTCACCAGTACAGGGTAAAAGCAACACCATATATTTT. The chain combines TRBV18 with TRBJ1-3; D might be TRBD1 (6 bases). Trimming left V 2 bases short and J 7 bases short, with 15 bases between. This CDR3 is 15 amino acids long. Germline loops: CDR1 KGHSH, CDR2 LQKENI.

V gene TRBV9 combines with J gene TRBJ1-1, with D possibly matching TRBD1 (5 bases). Trimming left V 3 bases short and J 5 bases short, with 14 bases between. The CDR3 has 14 residues. CDR1 and CDR2 (germline): SGDLS, YYNGEE. The DNA of the CDR3 is TGTGCCAGCAGCGCGTTTCAGGGTGCGACTGAAGCTTTCTTT. This encodes CASSAFQGATEAFF.